These 12 T cell receptor beta chains share one sample of origin, sequenced in a study of shared clonotypes between healthy human individuals. Only in-frame clones appear in the TCRdb table, and some are missing; sequencing was by immunoSEQ multiplex PCR. The table shows about 1.5 million clones, with over 95% occurring only once. The sample was naive CD4+ T cells sorted from blood. Regarding subset: CD45RA+ positively selected. These receptors were taken from a man aged 25 to 40 in good health.

This chain joins TRBV6-5 and TRBJ2-1; TRBD2 aligns across 9 bases. The germline gives CDR1 MNHEY, CDR2 SVGAGI. This CDR3 region has 13 residues. J lost 9 bases, V lost 8 bases, and 8 bases had no gene match. This CDR3 is CASWIAGVTEQFF. In nucleotides, the CDR3 is TGTGCCAGCTGGATAGCGGGAGTGACTGAGCAGTTCTTC.

J is TRBJ2-7 and V is TRBV2, with 11 bases identical to TRBD2. After removal of 7 bases from V and 1 base from J, the junction contained 3 bases not matched to a gene. CDR3 length: 14 residues. The germline V gene has CDR1 SNHLY and CDR2 FYNNEI. CDR3 residues: CASMGTSGSYEQYF. CDR3 in DNA: TGTGCCAGCATGGGGACTAGCGGATCCTACGAGCAGTACTTC.

The chain couples TRBV5-8 to TRBJ1-4; D might be TRBD1 (5 bases). In germline, CDR1 is SGHTS, CDR2 YDEGEE. The CDR3 length is 16 residues. Trimming removed 2 bases from V and 6 bases from J, with 17 bases in between. The CDR3 loop reads CASSFGAGTWDEKLFF. CDR3 nucleotide sequence: TGTGCCAGCAGCTTCGGGGCAGGGACGTGGGATGAAAAACTGTTTTTT.

This chain connects TRBV5-4 to TRBJ1-1, with TRBD1 as a possible D gene (5 bases). Trimming took 3 bases from V and 4 from J, leaving 13 bases between them. Germline loops: CDR1 SGHNT, CDR2 YYREEE (reference sequence). The CDR3 extends over 14 amino acids. In DNA form, the CDR3 reads TGTGCCAGCAGCTCCGTTCAGGGCGGCACTGAAGCTTTCTTT. It codes for CASSSVQGGTEAFF.

The chain combines TRBV20-1 with TRBJ2-7; D uncertain. Germline values: CDR1 DFQATT, CDR2 SNEGSKA (reference sequence). The CDR3 is 11 residues long. V was trimmed by 8 bases and J by 2 bases, leaving 10 bases between them. The CDR3 spells CSTRSPYEQYF. The CDR3 DNA follows: TGCAGTACCAGGTCTCCCTACGAGCAGTACTTC.

This rearrangement joins TRBV19 to TRBJ1-4; 7 bases agree with TRBD1. The germline V gene encodes CDR1 LNHDA and CDR2 SQIVND (reference sequence). This CDR3 is 14 amino acids long. The V and J ends lost 4 bases and 8 bases, in that order; junction bases with no gene match: 7. The CDR3 here is CASSNRGTEEKLFF. The CDR3 nucleotides are TGTGCCAGTAGTAACAGGGGTACGGAAGAAAAACTGTTTTTT.

The chain's CDR3 is CASRLETGVSDTQYF. DNA for the CDR3: TGTGCAAGTCGCTTAGAGACAGGGGTGTCAGATACGCAGTATTTT. V usage is TRBV12-2 and J usage is TRBJ2-3; TRBD1 is taken as the D call from the table, unchecked against the DNA. TRBV12-2 is listed as a pseudogene. The CDR3 has 15 residues.

The CDR3, as DNA: TGTGCCAGCAGCTTATTAGGCGGAACAGATACGCAGTATTTT. Residues: CASSLLGGTDTQYF. The chain recombines TRBV7-9 with TRBJ2-3; D ambiguous. The germline V and J ends were trimmed by 2 bases and 3 bases, with 9 bases remaining between them. Germline V gene lookup returns CDR1 SEHNR and CDR2 FQNEAQ (reference sequence). The CDR3 loop spans 14 amino acids.

Remarks on this clone: The sample carries other DNA sequences with the same CDR3. V is TRBV9 and J is TRBJ2-2, with 8 bases fitting TRBD1. The length of the CDR3 is 15 residues. Germline trimming cut 2 bases from V and 1 base from J; bases unmatched to any gene: 1. CDR1 is SGDLS, CDR2 YYNGEE, per germline. In DNA form, the CDR3 reads TGTGCCAGCAGCGTCGGACAGGGGAACACCGGGGAGCTGTTTTTT. Amino acids: CASSVGQGNTGELFF.

V usage is TRBV9 and J usage is TRBJ1-3; 8 bases fit TRBD1. CDR3 size: 18 residues. CDR1 and CDR2 from the germline V gene are SGDLS and YYNGEE. Trimming at V came to 1 base and at J to 0 bases, leaving 9 bases not matched to a gene. CDR3 sequence: CASSVTLTGVGSGNTIYF. CDR3 nucleotide sequence: TGTGCCAGCAGCGTAACCTTGACAGGGGTCGGCTCTGGAAACACCATATATTTT. Combining the CDR3 with reference TRBV9 and TRBJ1-3 gives the whole variable domain DSGVTQTPKHLITATGQRVTLRCSPRSGDLSVYWYQQSLDQGLQFLIQYYNGEERAKGNILERFSAQQFPDLHSELNLSSLELGDSALYFCASSVTLTGVGSGNTIYFGEGSWLTVV.

On this clone itself: This CDR3 is also generated by other DNA sequences in the sample. This chain connects TRBV18 to TRBJ2-1; D remains ambiguous. V was trimmed by 3 bases and J by 0 bases, leaving 9 bases between them. CDR1 KGHSH and CDR2 LQKENI come from the germline V gene. The CDR3 runs 15 residues. The CDR3 DNA sequence: TGTGCCAGCTCACCTATGGTGAGCTCCTACAATGAGCAGTTCTTC. Its translation is CASSPMVSSYNEQFF.

With respect to this clone: The same CDR3 arises from other DNA sequences in this sample as well. The chain is built from TRBV9 and TRBJ1-4, with a possible D match to TRBD1 (5 bases). CDR1 SGDLS and CDR2 YYNGEE come from the germline V gene. The CDR3 is made up of 14 amino acids. V was cut by 3 bases and J by 0 bases, with 6 bases left in between. As DNA, the CDR3 is TGTGCCAGCAGCGAAGGGGCAACTAATGAAAAACTGTTTTTT. Its translation: CASSEGATNEKLFF.